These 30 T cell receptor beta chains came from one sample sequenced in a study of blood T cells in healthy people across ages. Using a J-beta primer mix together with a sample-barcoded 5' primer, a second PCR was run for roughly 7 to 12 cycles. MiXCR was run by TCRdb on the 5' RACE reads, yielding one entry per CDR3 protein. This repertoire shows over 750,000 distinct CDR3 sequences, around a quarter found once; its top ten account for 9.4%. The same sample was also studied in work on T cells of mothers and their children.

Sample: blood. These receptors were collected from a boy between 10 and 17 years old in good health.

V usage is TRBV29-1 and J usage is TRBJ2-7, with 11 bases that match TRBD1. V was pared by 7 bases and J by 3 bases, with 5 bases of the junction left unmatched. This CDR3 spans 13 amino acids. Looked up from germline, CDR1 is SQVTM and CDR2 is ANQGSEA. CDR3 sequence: CSAAGTGGYEQYF. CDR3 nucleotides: TGCAGCGCCGCCGGGACAGGGGGCTACGAGCAGTACTTC.

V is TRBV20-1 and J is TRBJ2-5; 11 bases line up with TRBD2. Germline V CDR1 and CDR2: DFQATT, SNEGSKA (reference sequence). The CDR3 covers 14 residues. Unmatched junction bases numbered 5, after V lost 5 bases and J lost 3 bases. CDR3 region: CSASPSGRKETQYF. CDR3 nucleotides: TGCAGTGCTTCCCCTAGCGGGAGGAAAGAGACCCAGTACTTC.

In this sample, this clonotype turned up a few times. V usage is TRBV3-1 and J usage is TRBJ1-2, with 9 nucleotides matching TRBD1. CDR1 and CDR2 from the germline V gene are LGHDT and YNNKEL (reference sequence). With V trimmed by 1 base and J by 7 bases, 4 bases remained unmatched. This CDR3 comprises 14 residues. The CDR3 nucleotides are TGTGCCAGCAGCCAAGGGACAGGGGCTCCTGGCTACACCTTC. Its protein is CASSQGTGAPGYTF.

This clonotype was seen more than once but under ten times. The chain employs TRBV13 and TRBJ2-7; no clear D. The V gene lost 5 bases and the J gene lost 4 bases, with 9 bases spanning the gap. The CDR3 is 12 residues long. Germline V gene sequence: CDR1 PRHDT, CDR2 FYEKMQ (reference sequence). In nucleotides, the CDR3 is TGTGCCAGCAGCACAACTCAATACGAGCAGTACTTC. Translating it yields CASSTTQYEQYF.

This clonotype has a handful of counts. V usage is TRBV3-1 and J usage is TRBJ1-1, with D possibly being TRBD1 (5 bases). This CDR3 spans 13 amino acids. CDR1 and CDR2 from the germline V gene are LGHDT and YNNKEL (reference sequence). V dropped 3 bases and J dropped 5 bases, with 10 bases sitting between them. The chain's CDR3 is CASSQGVGTEAFF. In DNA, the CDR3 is TGTGCCAGCAGCCAGGGGGTTGGAACTGAAGCTTTCTTT.

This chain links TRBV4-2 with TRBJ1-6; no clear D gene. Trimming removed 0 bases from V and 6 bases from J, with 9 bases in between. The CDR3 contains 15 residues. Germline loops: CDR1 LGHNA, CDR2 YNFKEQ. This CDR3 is CASSQETGINSPLHF. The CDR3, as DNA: TGTGCCAGCAGCCAAGAAACGGGGATTAATTCACCCCTCCACTTT.

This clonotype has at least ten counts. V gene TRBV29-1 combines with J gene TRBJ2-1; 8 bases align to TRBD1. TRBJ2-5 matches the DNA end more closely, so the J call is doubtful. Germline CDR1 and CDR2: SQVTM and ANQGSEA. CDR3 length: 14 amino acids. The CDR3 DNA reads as TGCAGCGTTGACCAGGGGGCGCCCCTGGAGACCCAGTACTTC. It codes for CSVDQGAPLETQYF.

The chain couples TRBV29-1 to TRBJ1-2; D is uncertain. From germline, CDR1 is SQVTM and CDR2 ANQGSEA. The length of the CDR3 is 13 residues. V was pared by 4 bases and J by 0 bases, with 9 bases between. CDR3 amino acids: CSVGSGSNYGYTF. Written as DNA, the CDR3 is TGCAGCGTTGGGTCGGGGTCTAACTATGGCTACACCTTC.

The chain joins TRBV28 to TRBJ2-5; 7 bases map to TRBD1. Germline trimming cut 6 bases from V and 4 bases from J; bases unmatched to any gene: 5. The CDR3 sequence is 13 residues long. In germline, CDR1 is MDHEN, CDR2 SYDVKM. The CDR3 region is CASRDRVGETQYF. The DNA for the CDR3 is TGTGCCAGCAGAGACAGGGTCGGAGAGACCCAGTACTTC. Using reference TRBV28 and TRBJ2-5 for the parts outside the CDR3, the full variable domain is DVKVTQSSRYLVKRTGEKVFLECVQDMDHENMFWYRQDPGLGLRLIYFSYDVKMKEKGDIPEGYSVSREKKERFSLILESASTNQTSMYLCASRDRVGETQYFGPGTRLLVL.

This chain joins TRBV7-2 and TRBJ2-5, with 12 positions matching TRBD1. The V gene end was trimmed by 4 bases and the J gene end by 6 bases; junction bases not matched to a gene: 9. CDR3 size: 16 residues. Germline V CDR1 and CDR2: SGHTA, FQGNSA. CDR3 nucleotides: TGTGCCAGCAGCTCACTCCCGGGGACAGGGGGCAAGACCCAGTACTTC. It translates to CASSSLPGTGGKTQYF.

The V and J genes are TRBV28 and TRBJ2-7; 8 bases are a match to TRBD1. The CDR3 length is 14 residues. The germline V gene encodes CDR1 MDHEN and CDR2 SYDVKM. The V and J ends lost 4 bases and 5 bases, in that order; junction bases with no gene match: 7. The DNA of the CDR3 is TGTGCCAGCAGTTCCCCTGGACAGGGCCACGAGCAGTACTTC. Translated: CASSSPGQGHEQYF. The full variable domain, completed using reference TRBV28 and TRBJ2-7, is DVKVTQSSRYLVKRTGEKVFLECVQDMDHENMFWYRQDPGLGLRLIYFSYDVKMKEKGDIPEGYSVSREKKERFSLILESASTNQTSMYLCASSSPGQGHEQYFGPGTRLTVT.

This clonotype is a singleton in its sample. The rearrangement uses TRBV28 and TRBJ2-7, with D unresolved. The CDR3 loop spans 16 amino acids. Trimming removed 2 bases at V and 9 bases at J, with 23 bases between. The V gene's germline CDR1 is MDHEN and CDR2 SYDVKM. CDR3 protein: CASSLGPRISSWGQYF. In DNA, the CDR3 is TGTGCCAGCAGTTTAGGTCCGAGGATATCGAGTTGGGGGCAGTACTTC.

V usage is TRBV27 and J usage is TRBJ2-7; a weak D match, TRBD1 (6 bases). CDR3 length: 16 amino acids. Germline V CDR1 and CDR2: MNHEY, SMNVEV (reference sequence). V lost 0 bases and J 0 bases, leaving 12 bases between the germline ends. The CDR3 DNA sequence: TGTGCCAGCAGTTTATCGTGGCAGGGGAGCTCCTACGAGCAGTACTTC. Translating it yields CASSLSWQGSSYEQYF.

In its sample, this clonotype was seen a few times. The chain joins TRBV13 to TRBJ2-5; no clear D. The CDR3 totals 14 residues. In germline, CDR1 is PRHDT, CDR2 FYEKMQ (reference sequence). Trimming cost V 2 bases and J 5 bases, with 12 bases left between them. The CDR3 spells CASSLSFIKETQYF. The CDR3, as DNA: TGTGCCAGCAGCTTATCGTTCATAAAGGAGACCCAGTACTTC. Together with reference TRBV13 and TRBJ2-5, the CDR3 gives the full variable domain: AAGVIQSPRHLIKEKRETATLKCYPIPRHDTVYWYQQGPGQDPQFLISFYEKMQSDKGSIPDRFSAQQFSDYHSELNMSSLELGDSALYFCASSLSFIKETQYFGPGTRLLVL.

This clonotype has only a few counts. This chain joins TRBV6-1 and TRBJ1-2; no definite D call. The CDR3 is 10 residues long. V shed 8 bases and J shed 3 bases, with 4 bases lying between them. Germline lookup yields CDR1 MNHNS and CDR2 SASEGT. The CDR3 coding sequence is TGTGCCAGCGGAGACTATGGCTACACCTTC. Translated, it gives CASGDYGYTF.

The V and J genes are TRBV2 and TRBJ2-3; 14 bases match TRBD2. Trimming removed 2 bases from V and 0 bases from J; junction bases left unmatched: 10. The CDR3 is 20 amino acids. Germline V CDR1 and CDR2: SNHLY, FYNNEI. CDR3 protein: CASSEMGLAGDHKSTDTQYF. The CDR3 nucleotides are TGTGCCAGCAGTGAAATGGGACTAGCGGGAGATCATAAGAGCACAGATACGCAGTATTTT.

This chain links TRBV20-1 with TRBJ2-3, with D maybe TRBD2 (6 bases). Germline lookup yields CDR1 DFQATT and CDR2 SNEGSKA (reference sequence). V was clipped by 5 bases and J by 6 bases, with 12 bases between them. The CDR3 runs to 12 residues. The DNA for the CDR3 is TGCAGTGCTCAGACTAGTGGGGATACGCAGTATTTT. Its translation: CSAQTSGDTQYF.

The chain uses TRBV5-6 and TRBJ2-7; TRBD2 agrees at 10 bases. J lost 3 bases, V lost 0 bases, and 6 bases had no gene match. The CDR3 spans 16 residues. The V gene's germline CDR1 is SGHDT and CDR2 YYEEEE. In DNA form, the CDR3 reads TGTGCCAGCAGCTTGGCCCCAGCGGGAGGGGGCTACGAGCAGTACTTC. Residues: CASSLAPAGGGYEQYF.

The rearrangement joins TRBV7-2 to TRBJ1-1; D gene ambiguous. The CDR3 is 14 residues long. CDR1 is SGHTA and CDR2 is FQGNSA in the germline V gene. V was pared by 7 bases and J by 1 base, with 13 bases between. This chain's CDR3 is CASTLGGKNTEAFF. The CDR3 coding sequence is TGTGCCAGCACCCTGGGCGGGAAGAACACTGAAGCTTTCTTT.

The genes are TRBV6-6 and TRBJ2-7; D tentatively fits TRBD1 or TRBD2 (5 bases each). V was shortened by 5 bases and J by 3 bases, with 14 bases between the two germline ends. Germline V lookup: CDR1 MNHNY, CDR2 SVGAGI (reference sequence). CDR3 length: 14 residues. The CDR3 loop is CASSQERGNYEQYF. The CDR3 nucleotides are TGTGCCAGCAGTCAGGAGAGGGGCAACTACGAGCAGTACTTC.

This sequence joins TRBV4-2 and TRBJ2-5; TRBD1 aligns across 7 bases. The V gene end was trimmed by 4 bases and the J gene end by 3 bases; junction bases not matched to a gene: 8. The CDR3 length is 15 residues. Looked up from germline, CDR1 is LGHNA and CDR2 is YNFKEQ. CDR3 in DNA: TGTGCCAGCAGCCCGGGGACACAGGGGAAAGAGACCCAGTACTTC. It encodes CASSPGTQGKETQYF.

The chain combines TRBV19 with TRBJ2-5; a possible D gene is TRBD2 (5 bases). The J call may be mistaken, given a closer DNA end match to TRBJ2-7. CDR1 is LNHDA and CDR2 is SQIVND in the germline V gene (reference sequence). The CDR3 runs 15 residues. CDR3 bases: TGTGCCAGTAGTATAGATCCGGGATCCGCTGGCGAGCAGTACTTC. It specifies CASSIDPGSAGEQYF.

The DNA of the CDR3 is TGCAGTGCTATATACAGGGGGTTGTCCTACAATGAGCAGTTCTTC. Its protein product is CSAIYRGLSYNEQFF. The chain employs TRBV20-1 and TRBJ2-1, with TRBD1 matching 8 bases. This CDR3 has 15 residues. Trimming removed 4 bases from V and 1 base from J; junction bases left unmatched: 6. Germline CDR1 reads DFQATT; CDR2 reads SNEGSKA (reference sequence).

The CDR3 here is CASGFQGSEQYF. CDR3 bases: TGTGCTAGTGGTTTCCAGGGGAGCGAGCAGTACTTC. The V gene is TRBV12-5, the J gene TRBJ2-7; D may be TRBD1 (6 bases). The V gene lost 3 bases and the J gene lost 6 bases, with 9 bases spanning the gap. This CDR3 has 12 residues. Germline CDR1 and CDR2: LGHNT and FRNRAP. The whole variable domain, filled in from reference TRBV12-5 and TRBJ2-7, reads DARVTQTPRHKVTEMGQEVTMRCQPILGHNTVFWYRQTMMQGLELLAYFRNRAPLDDSGMPKDRFSAEMPDATLATLKIQPSEPRDSAVYFCASGFQGSEQYFGPGTRLTVT.

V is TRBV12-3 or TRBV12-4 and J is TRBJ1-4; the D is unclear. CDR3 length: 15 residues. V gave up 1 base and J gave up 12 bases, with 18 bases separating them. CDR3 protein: CASSLGVGLANELFF. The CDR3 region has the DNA TGTGCCAGCAGTTTAGGGGTCGGGCTTGCTAATGAACTGTTTTTT.

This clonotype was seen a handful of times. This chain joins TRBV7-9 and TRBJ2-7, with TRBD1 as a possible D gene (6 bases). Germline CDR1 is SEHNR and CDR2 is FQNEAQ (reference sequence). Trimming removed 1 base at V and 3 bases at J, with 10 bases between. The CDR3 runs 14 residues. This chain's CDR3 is CASSLEGRGYEQYF. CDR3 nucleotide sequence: TGTGCCAGCAGCTTAGAAGGCAGGGGCTACGAGCAGTACTTC.

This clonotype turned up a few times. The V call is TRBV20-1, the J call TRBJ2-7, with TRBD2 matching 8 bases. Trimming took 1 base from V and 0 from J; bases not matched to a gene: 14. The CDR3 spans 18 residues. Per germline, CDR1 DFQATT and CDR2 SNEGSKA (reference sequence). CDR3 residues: CSARASGSLTISSYEQYF. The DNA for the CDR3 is TGCAGTGCTAGAGCGAGCGGGAGTCTTACCATTAGCTCCTACGAGCAGTACTTC.

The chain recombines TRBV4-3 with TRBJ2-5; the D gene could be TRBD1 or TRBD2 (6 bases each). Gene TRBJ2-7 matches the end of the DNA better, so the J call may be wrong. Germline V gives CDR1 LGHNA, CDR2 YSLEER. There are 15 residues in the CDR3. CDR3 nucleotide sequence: TGCGCCAGCAGCCAATGGTCGGGGGCGGTGGGCGAGCAGTACTTC. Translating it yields CASSQWSGAVGEQYF.

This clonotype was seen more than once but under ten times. The CDR3 nucleotides read TGTGCCAGCAGCTGGTCTAGCGGGGTCCAAGAGACCCAGTACTTC. This encodes CASSWSSGVQETQYF. The genes are TRBV7-2 and TRBJ2-1; 9 bases match TRBD2. The DNA matches TRBJ2-5 better at its end, which makes the J call doubtful. This CDR3 region has 15 residues. Germline assignment: CDR1 SGHTA and CDR2 FQGNSA.

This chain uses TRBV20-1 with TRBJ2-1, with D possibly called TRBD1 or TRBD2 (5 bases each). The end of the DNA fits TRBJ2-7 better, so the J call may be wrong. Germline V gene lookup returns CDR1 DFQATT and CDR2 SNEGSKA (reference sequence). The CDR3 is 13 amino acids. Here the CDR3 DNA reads TGCAGTGCTAGGCCCGAGGGGTCCTACGAGCAGTACTTC. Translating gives CSARPEGSYEQYF.